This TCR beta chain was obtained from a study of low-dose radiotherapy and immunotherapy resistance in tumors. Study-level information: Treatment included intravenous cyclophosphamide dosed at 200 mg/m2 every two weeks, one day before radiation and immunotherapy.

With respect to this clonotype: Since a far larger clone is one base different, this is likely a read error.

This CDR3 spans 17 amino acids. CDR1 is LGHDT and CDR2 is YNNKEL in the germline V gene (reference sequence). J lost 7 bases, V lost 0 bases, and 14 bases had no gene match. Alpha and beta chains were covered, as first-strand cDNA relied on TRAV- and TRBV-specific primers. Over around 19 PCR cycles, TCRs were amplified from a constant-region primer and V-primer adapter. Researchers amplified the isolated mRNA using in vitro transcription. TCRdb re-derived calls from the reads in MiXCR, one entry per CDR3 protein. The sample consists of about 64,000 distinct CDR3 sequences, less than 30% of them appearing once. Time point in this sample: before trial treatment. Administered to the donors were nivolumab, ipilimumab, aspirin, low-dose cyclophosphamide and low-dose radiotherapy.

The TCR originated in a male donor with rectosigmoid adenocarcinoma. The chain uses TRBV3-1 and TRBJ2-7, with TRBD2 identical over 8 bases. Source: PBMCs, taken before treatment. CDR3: CASSQDWDSGNYNEQYF. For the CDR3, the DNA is TGTGCCAGCAGCCAAGATTGGGATAGCGGGAACTACAATGAGCAGTACTTC.